This is a list of T cell receptor beta chains from one sample in a study of cytomegalovirus exposure and HLA in healthy donors. Using immunoSEQ multiplex PCR, the repertoire was profiled, and TCRdb retains in-frame clones only, with some absent. The profile covers 120,000 to 150,000 clones, with 65% to 80% appearing a single time and around 10% taken by the ten largest. Sample: PBMCs. Source of these receptors: a woman aged 45 to 65 in good health and CMV-seropositive. CDR3s leave out the opening cysteine and the closing phenylalanine or tryptophan. Fields, in order: J gene, V gene, CDR3 protein.

>TRBJ2-2|TRBV7-9
ASSSRGLFNTGELF
>TRBJ2-3|TRBV19
ASKDLAGSGDTQY
>TRBJ1-2|TRBV9
ASSPRQANYGYT
>TRBJ2-7|TRBV2
ASNTAGGVDEQY
>TRBJ2-2|TRBV7-7
ASSLGRSNTGELF
>TRBJ1-2|TRBV7-2
ASSLGASNYGYT
>TRBJ1-5|TRBV5-5
ASSQWGGPSGGDQPQH
>TRBJ2-7|TRBV30
ASTPGTNYEQY
>TRBJ2-3|TRBV21-1
ASSRETSGGRVTQY
>TRBJ2-1|TRBV7-8
ASSSSLALSYNEQF
>TRBJ2-6|TRBV29-1
SVEQFGANVLT
>TRBJ2-1|TRBV11-2
ASSSLGRPPNEQF
>TRBJ2-1|TRBV6-1
ASSEGAGEQF
>TRBJ1-4|TRBV25-1
ASRNVGEKLF
>TRBJ2-2|TRBV5-1
ASSLEGTGGLF
>TRBJ1-1|TRBV11-2
ASSPGRIINTEAF
>TRBJ1-5|TRBV2
ASRKQDVSNQPQH
>TRBJ1-3|TRBV28
ATIPVGPISGNTIY
>TRBJ1-1|TRBV18
ASSPIGEGTEAF
>TRBJ2-5|TRBV5-1
ASSPPSGGETQY
>TRBJ1-2|TRBV14
ASRPGTANYGYT
>TRBJ2-2|TRBV4-1
ASSPRISGQGGTGELF
>TRBJ1-2|TRBV27
ASSLSGREGYT
>TRBJ1-1|TRBV9
ASNPTGGTEAF
>TRBJ2-1|TRBV12-5
ASGSGLAGGRDEQF
>TRBJ2-7|TRBV6-6
ASSRGGLEQY
>TRBJ1-1|TRBV7-9
ASSDGLRGSTEAF
>TRBJ1-2|TRBV19
ASTLGGGAYGYT
>TRBJ1-2|TRBV2
ASGQGNYGYT
>TRBJ2-1|TRBV7-9
ASRLGLAGGHSYNEQF
>TRBJ2-1|TRBV29-1
SVGRTGTIDNEQF
>TRBJ1-1|TRBV10-3
AISESFGGAANTEAF
>TRBJ2-2|TRBV5-1
ASSLAIDTGELF
>TRBJ2-7|TRBV28
ASSLRGGSGSSYEQY
>TRBJ2-7|TRBV6-1
ASSEAAGGASKQY
>TRBJ2-7|TRBV7-3
ASSRGTSGGDIHYEQY
>TRBJ2-5|TRBV28
ASSLNPDREQY
>TRBJ1-2|TRBV28
ASYSPRAGVGYGYT
>TRBJ2-3|TRBV27
ASSFLGGGTSTDTQY
>TRBJ1-4|TRBV5-1
ASSLEGTGLEKLF
>TRBJ2-1|TRBV7-3
ASGRGSYNEQF
>TRBJ1-1|TRBV5-1
ASSAQGWDTEAF
>TRBJ1-4|TRBV5-4
ASSNKDRRPNEKLF
>TRBJ2-3|TRBV29-1
SVVRDRGTDTQY